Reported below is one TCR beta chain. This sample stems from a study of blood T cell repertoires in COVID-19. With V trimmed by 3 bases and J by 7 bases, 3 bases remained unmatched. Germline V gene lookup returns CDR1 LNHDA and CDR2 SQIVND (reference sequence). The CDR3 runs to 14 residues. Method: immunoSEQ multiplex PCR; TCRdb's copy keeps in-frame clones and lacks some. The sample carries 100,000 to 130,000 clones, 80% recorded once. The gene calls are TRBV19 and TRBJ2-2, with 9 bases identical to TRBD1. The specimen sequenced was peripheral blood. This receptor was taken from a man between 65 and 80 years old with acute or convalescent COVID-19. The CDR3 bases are TGTGCCAGTAGTATGGGACAGGGTGTCGGGGAGCTGTTTTTT. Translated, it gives CASSMGQGVGELFF.